This T cell receptor (beta chain) came from a study of OX40 agonist ivuxolimab in advanced cancers. The study, taken as a whole, reports: Patients with a partial response at 0.1-3.0 mg/kg had among the lowest clonal expansion. In general, CD8+ T cells held more expanded clones than CD4+ did, on average. At 0.1 to 3.0 mg/kg and by week 6, clonal expansion occurred in CD4+ and CD8+ blood T cells.

Some clones are missing from TCRdb's copy, which holds only in-frame ones; the method was immunoSEQ multiplex PCR. The sample lists around 21,000 clones, about 84% occurring once. Blood specimens came from baseline, cycle 4 day 1, and cycle 7 day 1. Germline V gene sequence: CDR1 SGHTA, CDR2 FQGNSA. V lost 5 bases to trimming and J lost 4 bases; unmatched junction nucleotides: 16. This CDR3 region has 17 residues. Concerning this clone: The antigen is not known.

Here the sequenced sample was CD4+ or CD8+ T cells sorted from blood, taken in a trial of the OX40 agonist ivuxolimab. This receptor was obtained from an adult with an advanced solid tumor such as melanoma, head and neck, liver or kidney cancer. The genes are TRBV7-2 and TRBJ1-1; 7 nucleotides line up with TRBD1. CDR3 residues: CASSPPPQTGMGTEAFF. The CDR3 nucleotides are TGTGCCAGCAGCCCCCCTCCTCAGACAGGGATGGGCACTGAAGCTTTCTTT.